Below, one T cell receptor beta chain is given with its context. Its binding antigen is unknown. Base qualities are not at hand, and no much larger clone is one base apart. The method behind the library was PCR. TCR sequencing of DNA from cultured CD4+ T cells used the Oncomine TCR Beta short-read assay at the Johns Hopkins FTIC core. The QIAamp micro DNA kit was used to extract genomic DNA from the cultured CD4+ T cells. Oncomine TCR Beta libraries from cultured CD4+ T cells were pooled using unique dual indexes and sequenced on an Illumina iSeq 100. Concerning the study's data processing: Non-productive sequences were removed, and CDR3s that did not start with C, did not end with F or W, or were shorter than 7 amino acids were discarded. The MANAFEST web application identified antigen-specific clonotypes by comparing peptide-stimulated wells against reference wells and other culture wells. Positive clones required FDR below 0.05, an odds ratio above 5, and productive frequency above 0.1% in at least two of three replicate wells. A clonotype counted as cross-reactive if it showed significant expansion both in the SARS-CoV-2 spike wells and in at least one common cold coronavirus spike condition. Similarity between CDR3 sequences was evaluated in R version 3.6.1 using Levenshtein distances (stringdist) and unrooted phylogenetic trees (ape). The public sequencing data were trimmed at Q25 with fastp and processed into clonotypes with MiXCR by TCRdb, which kept only in-frame beta chains. CDR3 protein duplicates are merged, each entry listing the most common genes and DNA. The V and J calls were determined by TCRdb, not by the authors. This sample is represented by more than 15,000 distinct CDR3 sequences; 44% of them were singletons. The ten largest clonotypes hold 3.7% of the sample.

The sample's treatment or condition label, decoded: approximately 11-day PBMC culture with coronavirus spike peptide pools or control peptides (ViraFEST assay). The study used the ViraFEST assay, which expanded antigen-specific T cells with peptide pools and then identified expanded clonotypes by TCR sequencing. The convalescent patients' positive SARS-CoV-2 PCR tests were from March to December 2020, which was before the Alpha, Beta and Delta variants emerged in the United States. Each well held about 1.8 million PBMCs cultured with around 10 ug/ml peptide pools in IMDM containing roughly 5% human AB serum and around 10 IU/ml IL-2. On days 3 and 7, half of the culture medium was replaced with fresh IL-2-containing medium. After 9 to 10 days of culture, CD4+ T cells were isolated by negative selection using the EasySep CD4+ T cell isolation kit. Ficoll-Paque Plus gradient centrifugation was used to isolate PBMCs from whole blood, and the isolated PBMCs were then either used fresh or cryopreserved at -140C. Each culture condition was generally run in triplicate wells.

This entry belongs to a study of vaccination and CD4 T cells after COVID-19 (dated by TCRdb to about 2022). Regarding the study in general: Every convalescent patient had a positive nasal swab PCR test for SARS-CoV-2, with mild disease in 9 or 10 patients and severe disease in one. Post-COVID blood samples were collected from convalescent patients a median of approximately 100 days after diagnosis, with a range of roughly 35 to 161 days. In nine to eleven COVID-19 convalescent patients and 4 infection-naive healthy vaccine recipients, researchers compared the spike-specific CD4+ TCR repertoire from before mRNA vaccination with the repertoire from after. For stimulating the cultures, overlapping spike peptide pools were used, derived from SARS-CoV-2 as well as from the common cold coronaviruses HCoV-NL63, HCoV-OC43 and HCoV-229E. Each participant got two doses of either the Pfizer-BioNTech BNT162b2 vaccine (n=8) or the Moderna mRNA-1273 vaccine (n=2). As controls, cultures received a CEFX viral epitope pool (the positive control), an HIV-1 Nef peptide pool (the negative control), or no peptide at all. Post-vaccine blood samples were taken a median of approximately 70 days after the second vaccine dose, with a range of about 13 to 250 days. Six males and four females were included in the convalescent cohort, with two Hispanic individuals, seven Caucasians, two Asians and one multiracial person represented. Summary of the overall study and its limitations: In convalescent patients, nearly all vaccine-specific clones (304 of 307) were found to be mono-reactive for SARS-CoV-2 spike rather than cross-reactive with common cold coronaviruses. Relatively few convalescent patients were included in the study, and early timepoints after natural infection were not analyzed. Among convalescent patients, a median roughly 90% of the SARS-CoV-2-reactive clones seen after vaccination appeared only after vaccination, which suggests priming specific to the vaccine. Although the median number of SARS-CoV-2-reactive clonotypes went up from more than 20 after infection to roughly 40 after vaccination, the increase was not significant.

The TCR was taken from a human donor who had recovered from COVID-19. Sample: CD4+ T cells from blood, cultured in vitro.

The CDR3 reads CASSPGQGQNSPLHF. The nucleotide sequence reads as follows: TGTGCCAGCTCACCAGGACAGGGGCAAAATTCACCCCTCCACTTT. The V and J segments used are TRBV18 and TRBJ1-6, with 9 central nucleotides matching TRBD1. V has 2 bases trimmed and J has 7 bases trimmed; junction bases matching no gene number 3. CDR1 and CDR2 were assigned from the germline V gene as KGHSH and LQKENI. Including cysteine and phenylalanine, the CDR3 has 15 amino acids. The retained sequence is limited to the CDR3, 45 bases, with the frame set at the first base.